The T cell receptor beta chain under discussion was sequenced for a study of cytomegalovirus exposure and HLA in healthy donors. The CDR3 has 17 residues. Germline-derived CDR1 and CDR2 are SGHAT and FQNNGV. Trimming removed 2 bases from V and 3 bases from J, with 16 bases in between. Primers: 60 Vbeta forward and 13 Jbeta reverse. Libraries were prepared by immunoSEQ multiplex PCR; TCRdb keeps only in-frame clonotypes and omits some of them. The table shows about 76,000 clones, with about 75% occurring only once. The clonotype was recovered from a man in his 60s in good health and CMV-seropositive. What was sequenced was PBMCs. This rearrangement joins TRBV11-2 to TRBJ2-2; possible D gene TRBD2, 7 bases. The CDR3 loop is CASSLPKGGIHTGELFF. In nucleotides, the CDR3 is TGTGCCAGCAGCTTACCCAAGGGGGGGATTCACACCGGGGAGCTGTTTTTT.